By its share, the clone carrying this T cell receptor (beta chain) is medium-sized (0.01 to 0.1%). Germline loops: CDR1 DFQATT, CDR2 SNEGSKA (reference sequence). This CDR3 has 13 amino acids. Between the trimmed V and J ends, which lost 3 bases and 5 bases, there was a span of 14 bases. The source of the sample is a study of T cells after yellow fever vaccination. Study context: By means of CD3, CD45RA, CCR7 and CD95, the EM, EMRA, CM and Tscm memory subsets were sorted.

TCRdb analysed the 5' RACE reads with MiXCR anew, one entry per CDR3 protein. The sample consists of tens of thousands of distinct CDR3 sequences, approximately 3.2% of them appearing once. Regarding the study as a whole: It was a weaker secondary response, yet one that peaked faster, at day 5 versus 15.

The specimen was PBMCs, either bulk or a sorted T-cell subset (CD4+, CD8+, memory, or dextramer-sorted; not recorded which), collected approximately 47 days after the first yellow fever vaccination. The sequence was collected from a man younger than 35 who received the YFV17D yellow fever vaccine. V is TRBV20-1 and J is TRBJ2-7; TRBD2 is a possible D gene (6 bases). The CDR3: CSARGVRDHEQYF. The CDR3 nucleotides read TGCAGTGCTAGGGGGGTGCGGGACCACGAGCAGTACTTC.